The entry that follows covers one TCR beta chain sequence. Assay used: immunoSEQ multiplex PCR; TCRdb lists only in-frame clones, some missing. The sample has 350,000 to 450,000 clones, 70% to 90% seen once. This entry comes from a study of blood T cell repertoires in COVID-19. About the research overall: From T cells, B-cell-depleted T cells, or PBMCs came the material, which was cDNA or gDNA.

Sequences were obtained from PBMCs or T cells enriched from blood (not recorded which). This TCR was sampled from a woman aged 18 to 35 who had been exposed to COVID-19.

The CDR3 spells CASSVASGTSGSSYEQYF. In nucleotides, the CDR3 is TGTGCCAGCAGCGTAGCCTCAGGGACTAGCGGGAGCTCCTACGAGCAGTACTTC. V is TRBV9 and J is TRBJ2-7; 14 bases are a match to TRBD2. The CDR3 is 18 amino acids. CDR1 is SGDLS, CDR2 YYNGEE, per germline. Unmatched junction bases numbered 5, after V lost 0 bases and J lost 0 bases.